The rows below give T cell receptor beta chains drawn from one sample of a study of cytomegalovirus exposure and HLA in healthy donors. Repertoires were generated with immunoSEQ multiplex PCR, while TCRdb's copy carries only in-frame clones and drops some. The sample holds 200,000 to 250,000 clones, around 80% seen once. The specimen was PBMCs. These receptors all come from a woman aged 60-70 years in good health and CMV-seropositive. CDR3s include the opening cysteine and the closing phenylalanine or tryptophan. The D gene is left open where the match is weak. Only some rows state a clone size, as once, few, many or a class for expanded clones.

V: TRBV27
J: TRBJ2-7
D: TRBD2
size: NA
DNA: TGTGCCAGCAGTTTTGGAGCAATAGCGGGGGGATACGAGCAGTACTTC
CDR3: CASSFGAIAGGYEQYF

V: TRBV9
J: TRBJ2-2
D: TRBD1
size: NA
DNA: TGTGCCAGCAGCCCCAGAGGGACAGGGGCCACCGGGGAGCTGTTTTTT
CDR3: CASSPRGTGATGELFF

V: TRBV4-1
J: TRBJ2-7
D: TRBD1
size: NA
DNA: TGCGCCAGCAGCCCAGTGCCCGGGACAGGGGCGTACGAGCAGTACTTC
CDR3: CASSPVPGTGAYEQYF

V: TRBV5-1
J: TRBJ1-5
D: TRBD1
size: few
DNA: TGCGCCAGCAGCTCGACAGGGCTTAGCAATCAGCCCCAGCATTTT
CDR3: CASSSTGLSNQPQHF

V: TRBV6-5
J: TRBJ2-3
D: NA
size: NA
DNA: TGTGCCAGCAGACCAGGGACTGCCGGCACAGATACGCAGTATTTT
CDR3: CASRPGTAGTDTQYF

V: TRBV29-1
J: TRBJ2-7
D: NA
size: NA
DNA: TGCAGCGTTGGACCTGGGGGGGCCTCCTACGAGCAGTACTTC
CDR3: CSVGPGGASYEQYF

V: TRBV2
J: TRBJ1-4
D: NA
size: NA
DNA: TGTGCCAGCAGTGAATGGGGAGGGGTGGGGGAAAAACTGTTTTTT
CDR3: CASSEWGGVGEKLFF

V: TRBV6-1
J: TRBJ2-7
D: NA
size: NA
DNA: TGTGCCAGCCGCCCAGGACAGTCGGACGAGCAGTACTTC
CDR3: CASRPGQSDEQYF

V: TRBV30
J: TRBJ2-7
D: NA
size: NA
DNA: TGTGCCTGGAGTGTAGGAGGGAGGTATGACGAGCAGTACTTC
CDR3: CAWSVGGRYDEQYF

V: TRBV7-3
J: TRBJ2-3
D: TRBD2
size: NA
DNA: TGTGCCAGCAGCTTAAATAGCGGGACTAGCACAGATACGCAGTATTTT
CDR3: CASSLNSGTSTDTQYF

V: TRBV18
J: TRBJ2-7
D: TRBD2
size: NA
DNA: TGTGCCAGCTCACGTACCGGGGGGGCGGGATCCTACGAGCAGTACTTC
CDR3: CASSRTGGAGSYEQYF

V: TRBV6-6
J: TRBJ2-1
D: NA
size: NA
DNA: TGTGCCAGCAGTTACCCCGGCAGGGGACCCTACAATGAGCAGTTCTTC
CDR3: CASSYPGRGPYNEQFF

V: TRBV10-3
J: TRBJ2-7
D: NA
size: few
DNA: TGTGCCATCAGTGAGTCAGGACAAACCTCCTACGAGCAGTACTTC
CDR3: CAISESGQTSYEQYF

V: TRBV5-6
J: TRBJ2-7
D: TRBD1
size: NA
DNA: TGTGCCAGCAGCTTGTTGGGACAGGGCTCCTACGAGCAGTACTTC
CDR3: CASSLLGQGSYEQYF

V: TRBV7-2
J: TRBJ1-1
D: TRBD1
size: NA
DNA: TGTGCCAGCAGCTACACAGGGGGCGGAGTGGGTGAAGCTTTCTTT
CDR3: CASSYTGGGVGEAFF